This T cell receptor (beta chain) comes out of a study of glioma-infiltrating T cells after dendritic cell vaccination. CDR3 length equals 15 residues. The V segment lost 0 bases and the J segment 2 bases; nucleotides outside the gene matches: 2. Germline V lookup: CDR1 SGHDT, CDR2 YYEEEE. Sample time point: after dendritic cell vaccination, including at tumor progression/relapse. Assay used: immunoSEQ multiplex PCR; TCRdb lists only in-frame clones, some missing. The sample has just under 100,000 clones, approximately 80% seen once; the top ten hold 5.4%. This clonotype originated in a human donor with glioblastoma. The sequencing used blood, collected after dendritic cell vaccination. The rearrangement joins TRBV5-6 to TRBJ2-7, with 10 bases matching TRBD1. The CDR3 region has the DNA TGTGCCAGCAGCTTGGATGGGACAGGGGCCTACGAGCAGTACTTC. Translating gives CASSLDGTGAYEQYF.